This T cell receptor (beta chain) comes out of a study of T cell responses to AZD1222 COVID-19 vaccine. Study details: Some second doses came at about 4 weeks and others at about 12 weeks; these were pooled. Study-wide results and caveats: Dominant CD4 TCR responses targeted spike regions 160-218 and 743-854.

Measured with immunoSEQ multiplex PCR; TCRdb has only the in-frame clones, and not every one. The profile shows tens of thousands of clones, 84% of them singletons. Of note for this clone: What it recognizes is unknown.

The J segment lost 5 bases and the V segment lost 8 bases, leaving 5 bases of the junction unmatched. This CDR3 is 13 amino acids long. The germline gives CDR1 SGHTA, CDR2 FQGNSA. The chain couples TRBV7-2 to TRBJ1-5, with 8 bases aligning to TRBD1. The sequence derives from an adult in good health. The specimen comprised peripheral blood, sampled on day 0 of AZD1222 vaccination. As DNA, the CDR3 is TGTGCCAGCGGACAGGGTCCTGATCAGCCCCAGCATTTT. Amino acids: CASGQGPDQPQHF.